The source of this T cell receptor (beta chain) is a study of blood T cell repertoires in COVID-19. About the research overall: Some COVID-19 samples were acute and others convalescent; all came from the United States, Italy and Spain. Sources were T cells, B-cell-depleted T cells, or PBMCs; the material itself was cDNA or gDNA.

Original processing notes: Scientists estimated how many nucleated cells there were by amplifying reference gene primers. Only in-frame clones appear in the TCRdb table, and some are missing; sequencing was by immunoSEQ multiplex PCR. V and J calls and clone size are those listed in that table; D and trimming were worked out from the DNA. This table has about 160,000 clones, approximately 84% appearing once. Germline CDR1 LGHDT, CDR2 YNNKEL (reference sequence). The V and J ends lost 1 base and 4 bases respectively, with 13 bases between them. The CDR3 consists of 16 residues. The chain links TRBV3-1 (or the pseudogene TRBV3-2) to TRBJ2-2; possibly TRBD1 for D (5 bases). The source is a woman of 80 years or more with acute or convalescent COVID-19. Sequenced sample: peripheral blood. This chain's CDR3 is CASSQGLRGTTGELFF. CDR3 bases: TGTGCCAGCAGCCAAGGTTTAAGGGGAACCACCGGGGAGCTGTTTTTT.